These 6 T cell receptor beta chains share one sample of origin, sequenced in a study of HIV-infected patients and healthy controls. TCRdb re-called the 5' RACE reads with MiXCR, one entry per CDR3 protein. The data contain about 64,000 distinct CDR3 sequences, roughly 21% of them singletons. The sample taken for sequencing was CD4+ T cells from blood. The receptors stem from a human donor in good health.

This clonotype has at least ten counts. The V gene is TRBV29-1, the J gene TRBJ2-3; 12 bases agree with TRBD2. CDR3 size: 16 residues. V lost 6 bases and J lost 4; bases outside the gene matches: 11. From germline, CDR1 is SQVTM and CDR2 ANQGSEA. The CDR3 DNA follows: TGCAGCGTCGGGCGACTAGCGGGAGTCGGGGCAGATACGCAGTATTTT. Translated: CSVGRLAGVGADTQYF.

The chain uses TRBV5-1 and TRBJ2-5; D possibly uses TRBD1 or TRBD2 (6 bases each). The CDR3 length is 15 residues. The germline CDR1 and CDR2 sequences are SGHRS and YFSETQ. Trimming took 4 bases from V and 5 from J, leaving 18 bases between them. This CDR3 is CASSPRGTSGETQYF. The CDR3 DNA reads as TGCGCCAGCAGCCCCCGCGGGACAAGCGGTGAGACCCAGTACTTC.

V usage is TRBV5-1 and J usage is TRBJ1-1; D unresolved. This CDR3 has 16 residues. Germline V gene sequence: CDR1 SGHRS, CDR2 YFSETQ. The V end was cut by 0 bases, the J end by 0 bases, with 12 bases between. The CDR3 region has the DNA TGCGCCAGCAGCTTGGCTGTGGGAAATATGAACACTGAAGCTTTCTTT. Its protein is CASSLAVGNMNTEAFF.

This clonotype has at least ten counts. The gene calls are TRBV6-2 or TRBV6-3 and TRBJ1-4, with D unresolved. V shed 8 bases and J shed 5 bases, with 9 bases lying between them. CDR3 size: 12 residues. Germline V CDR1 and CDR2: MNHEY, SVGEGT. The CDR3 loop is CASGRHNEKLFF. The CDR3, as DNA: TGTGCCAGCGGGCGCCACAATGAAAAACTGTTTTTT.

This clonotype has more than one count but fewer than ten. This sequence joins TRBV2 and TRBJ2-3, with 8 bases aligning to TRBD2. The germline V gene encodes CDR1 SNHLY and CDR2 FYNNEI. There are 14 residues in the CDR3. Germline trimming cut 3 bases from V and 3 bases from J; bases unmatched to any gene: 2. DNA for the CDR3: TGTGCCAGCAGTGATCGGGGGGGTACAGATACGCAGTATTTT. It yields the protein CASSDRGGTDTQYF. The full variable domain, rest sourced from reference TRBV2 and TRBJ2-3, is EPEVTQTPSHQVTQMGQEVILRCVPISNHLYFYWYRQILGQKVEFLVSFYNNEISEKSEIFDDQFSVERPDGSNFTLKIRSTKLEDSAMYFCASSDRGGTDTQYFGPGTRLTVL.

This chain links TRBV20-1 with TRBJ2-1; D possibly corresponds to TRBD2 (5 bases). The V gene lost 4 bases and the J gene lost 4 bases, with 20 bases spanning the gap. This CDR3 has 16 amino acids. Germline V gives CDR1 DFQATT, CDR2 SNEGSKA (reference sequence). CDR3 region: CSAKGSAGLRYNEQFF. For the CDR3, the DNA is TGCAGTGCTAAAGGTAGCGCGGGCCTACGATACAATGAGCAGTTCTTC.